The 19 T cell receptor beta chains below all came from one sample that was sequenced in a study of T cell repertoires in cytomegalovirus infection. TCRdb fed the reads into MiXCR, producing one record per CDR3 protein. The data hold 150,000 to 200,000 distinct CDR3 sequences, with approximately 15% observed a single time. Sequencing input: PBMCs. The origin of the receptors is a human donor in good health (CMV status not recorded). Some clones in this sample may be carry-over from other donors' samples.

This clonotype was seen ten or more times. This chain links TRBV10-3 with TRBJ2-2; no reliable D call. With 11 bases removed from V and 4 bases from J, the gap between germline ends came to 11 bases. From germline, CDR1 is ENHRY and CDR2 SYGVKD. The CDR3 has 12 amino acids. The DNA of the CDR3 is TGTGCCGCCCTCAAGGTCACCGGGGAGCTGTTTTTT. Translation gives CAALKVTGELFF.

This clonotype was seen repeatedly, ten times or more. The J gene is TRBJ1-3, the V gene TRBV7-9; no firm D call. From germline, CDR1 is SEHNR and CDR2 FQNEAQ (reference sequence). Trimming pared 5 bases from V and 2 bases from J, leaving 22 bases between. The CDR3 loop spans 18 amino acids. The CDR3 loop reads CASSPSGVGVRAGNTIYF. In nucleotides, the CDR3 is TGTGCCAGCAGCCCCAGCGGAGTTGGGGTCCGGGCTGGAAACACCATATATTTT.

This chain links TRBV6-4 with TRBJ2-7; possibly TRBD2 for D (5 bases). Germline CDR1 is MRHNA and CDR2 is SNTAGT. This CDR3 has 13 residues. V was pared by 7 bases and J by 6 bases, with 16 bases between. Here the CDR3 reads CASKKGEGSEQYF. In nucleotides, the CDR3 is TGTGCCAGCAAGAAGGGAGAGGGAAGCGAGCAGTACTTC.

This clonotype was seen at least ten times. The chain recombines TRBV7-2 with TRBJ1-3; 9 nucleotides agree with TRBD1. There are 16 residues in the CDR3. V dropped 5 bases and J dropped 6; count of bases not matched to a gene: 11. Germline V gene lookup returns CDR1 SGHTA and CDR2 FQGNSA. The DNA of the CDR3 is TGTGCCAGCAGCACGGGTCGGACAGGGGCGGTAAACACCATATATTTT. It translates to CASSTGRTGAVNTIYF.

CDR3 coding DNA: TGTGCTAGTGCCGGGGACAAAAAAGGGTCACCCCTCCACTTT. Protein product: CASAGDKKGSPLHF. The rearrangement uses TRBV12-5 and TRBJ1-6; TRBD1 might be the D (6 bases). V lost 7 bases to trimming and J lost 10 bases, with 17 bases between them. The CDR3 consists of 14 residues. Germline V gene data show CDR1 as LGHNT and CDR2 as FRNRAP.

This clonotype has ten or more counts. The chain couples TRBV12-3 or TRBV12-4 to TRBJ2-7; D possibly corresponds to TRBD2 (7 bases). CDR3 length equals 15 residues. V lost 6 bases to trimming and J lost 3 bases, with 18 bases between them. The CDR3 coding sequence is TGTGCCAGCAGGATAAGAGGGGGGGGCTTCTACGAGCAGTACTTC. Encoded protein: CASRIRGGGFYEQYF.

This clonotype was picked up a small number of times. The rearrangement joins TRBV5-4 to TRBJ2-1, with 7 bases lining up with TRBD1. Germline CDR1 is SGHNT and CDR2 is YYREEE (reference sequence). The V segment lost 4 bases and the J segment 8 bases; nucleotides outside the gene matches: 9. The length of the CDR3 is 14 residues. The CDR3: CASSAGGAMDEQFF. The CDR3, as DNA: TGTGCCAGCAGCGCAGGGGGTGCAATGGATGAGCAGTTCTTC.

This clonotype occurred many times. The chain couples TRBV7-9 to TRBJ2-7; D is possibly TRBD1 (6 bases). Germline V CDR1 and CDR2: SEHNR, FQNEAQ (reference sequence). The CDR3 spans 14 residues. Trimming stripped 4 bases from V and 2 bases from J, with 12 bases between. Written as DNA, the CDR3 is TGTGCCAGCAGCTCCCCACAGGGCCCCTACGAGCAGTACTTC. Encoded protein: CASSSPQGPYEQYF.

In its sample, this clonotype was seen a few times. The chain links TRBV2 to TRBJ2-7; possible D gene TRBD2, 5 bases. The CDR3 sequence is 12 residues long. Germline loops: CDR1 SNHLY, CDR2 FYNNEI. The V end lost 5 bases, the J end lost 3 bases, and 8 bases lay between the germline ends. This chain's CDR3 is CASSPGIYEQYF. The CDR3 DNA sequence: TGTGCCAGCAGTCCGGGGATCTACGAGCAGTACTTC.

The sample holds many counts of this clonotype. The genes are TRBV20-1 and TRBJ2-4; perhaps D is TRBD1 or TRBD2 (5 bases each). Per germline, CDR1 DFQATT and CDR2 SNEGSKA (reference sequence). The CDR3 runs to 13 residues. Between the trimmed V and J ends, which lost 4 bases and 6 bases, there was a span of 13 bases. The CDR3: CSAKGPPRNIQYF. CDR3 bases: TGCAGTGCTAAGGGACCACCTAGAAACATTCAGTACTTC.

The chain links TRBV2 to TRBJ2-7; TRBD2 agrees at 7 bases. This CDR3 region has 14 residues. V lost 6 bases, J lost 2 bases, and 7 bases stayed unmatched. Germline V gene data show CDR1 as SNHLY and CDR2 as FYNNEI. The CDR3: CASSGERGTYEQYF. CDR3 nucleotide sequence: TGTGCCAGCAGCGGGGAGCGGGGCACCTACGAGCAGTACTTC. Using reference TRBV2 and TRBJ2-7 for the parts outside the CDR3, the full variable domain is EPEVTQTPSHQVTQMGQEVILRCVPISNHLYFYWYRQILGQKVEFLVSFYNNEISEKSEIFDDQFSVERPDGSNFTLKIRSTKLEDSAMYFCASSGERGTYEQYFGPGTRLTVT.

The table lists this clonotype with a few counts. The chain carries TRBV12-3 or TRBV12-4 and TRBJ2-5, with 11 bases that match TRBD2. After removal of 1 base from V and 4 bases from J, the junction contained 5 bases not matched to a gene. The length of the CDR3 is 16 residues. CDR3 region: CASSLGASGGRETQYF. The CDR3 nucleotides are TGTGCCAGCAGTTTAGGGGCTAGCGGGGGGCGAGAGACCCAGTACTTC.

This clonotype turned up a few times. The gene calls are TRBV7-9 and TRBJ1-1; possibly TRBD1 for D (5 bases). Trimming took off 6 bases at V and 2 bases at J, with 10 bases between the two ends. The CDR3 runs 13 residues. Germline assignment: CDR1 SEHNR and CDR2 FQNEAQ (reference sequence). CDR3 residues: CASSSGFNTEAFF. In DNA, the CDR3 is TGTGCCAGCAGTTCAGGGTTTAACACTGAAGCTTTCTTT.

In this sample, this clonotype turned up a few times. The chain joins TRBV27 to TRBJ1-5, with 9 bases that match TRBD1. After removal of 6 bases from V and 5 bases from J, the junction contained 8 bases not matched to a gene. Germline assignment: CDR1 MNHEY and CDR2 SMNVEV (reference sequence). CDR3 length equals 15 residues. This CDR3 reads CASRGTGSWHQPQHF. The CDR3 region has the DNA TGTGCCAGCAGAGGGACAGGGAGTTGGCATCAGCCCCAGCATTTT.

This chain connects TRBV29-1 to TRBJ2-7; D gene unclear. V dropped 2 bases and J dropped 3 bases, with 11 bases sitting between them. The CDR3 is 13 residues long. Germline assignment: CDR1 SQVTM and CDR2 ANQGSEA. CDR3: CSVESASSYEQYF. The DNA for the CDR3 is TGCAGCGTTGAAAGCGCCTCGAGCTACGAGCAGTACTTC.

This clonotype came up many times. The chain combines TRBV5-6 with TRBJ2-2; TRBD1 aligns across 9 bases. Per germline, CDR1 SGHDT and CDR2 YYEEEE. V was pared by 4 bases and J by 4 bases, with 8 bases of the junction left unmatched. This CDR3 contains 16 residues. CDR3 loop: CASSRLGQGSTGELFF. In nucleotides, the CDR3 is TGTGCCAGCAGCCGTCTGGGACAGGGATCCACCGGGGAGCTGTTTTTT. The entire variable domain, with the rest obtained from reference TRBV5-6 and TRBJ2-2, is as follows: DAGVTQSPTHLIKTRGQQVTLRCSPKSGHDTVSWYQQALGQGPQFIFQYYEEEERQRGNFPDRFSGHQFPNYSSELNVNALLLGDSALYLCASSRLGQGSTGELFFGEGSRLTVL.

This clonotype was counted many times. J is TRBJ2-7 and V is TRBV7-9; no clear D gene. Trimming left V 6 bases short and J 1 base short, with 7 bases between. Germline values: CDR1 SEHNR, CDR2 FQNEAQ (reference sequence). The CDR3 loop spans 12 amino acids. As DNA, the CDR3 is TGTGCCAGCAGTGGGCGATCCTACGAGCAGTACTTC. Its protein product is CASSGRSYEQYF.

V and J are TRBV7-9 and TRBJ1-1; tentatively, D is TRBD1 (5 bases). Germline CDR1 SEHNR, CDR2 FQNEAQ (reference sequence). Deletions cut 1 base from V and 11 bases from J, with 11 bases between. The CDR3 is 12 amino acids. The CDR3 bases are TGTGCCAGCAGCTTAGGATCAGGGCCGGCTTTCTTT. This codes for CASSLGSGPAFF.

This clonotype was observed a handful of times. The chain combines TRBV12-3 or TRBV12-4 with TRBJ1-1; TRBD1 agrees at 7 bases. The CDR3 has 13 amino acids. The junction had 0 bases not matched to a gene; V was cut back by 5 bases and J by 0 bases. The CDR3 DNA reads TGTGCCAGCAGTCAGGGGGTGAACACTGAAGCTTTCTTT. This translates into CASSQGVNTEAFF.